This T cell receptor (beta chain) was obtained from a study of blood T cell repertoires in COVID-19. Turning to the study itself: Donors in Cohort 3 counted as recovered after two negative PCRs, clearance, or symptom resolution. Sites in the United States, Italy and Spain provided acute and convalescent COVID-19 samples.

Individuals drawn from under 30 US areas were roughly 18 to 100 years old. Generated by immunoSEQ multiplex PCR, the TCRdb table keeps only in-frame clones and is missing some. Here the sample spans a few hundred thousand clones, 70% to 90% being singletons. Germline trimming cut 4 bases from V and 7 bases from J; bases unmatched to any gene: 4. The CDR3 is 14 residues long. Germline CDR1 LGHNA, CDR2 YNFKEQ. J is TRBJ1-6 and V is TRBV4-2; 7 bases line up with TRBD1. The source is a man aged 40-50 years in a cohort exposed to, infected with or recovered from COVID-19 (not recorded which). The sample consisted of PBMCs or T cells enriched from blood (not recorded which). The CDR3, as DNA: TGTGCCAGCAGCCTTGGGACAGAGAATTCACCCCTCCACTTT. It encodes CASSLGTENSPLHF.